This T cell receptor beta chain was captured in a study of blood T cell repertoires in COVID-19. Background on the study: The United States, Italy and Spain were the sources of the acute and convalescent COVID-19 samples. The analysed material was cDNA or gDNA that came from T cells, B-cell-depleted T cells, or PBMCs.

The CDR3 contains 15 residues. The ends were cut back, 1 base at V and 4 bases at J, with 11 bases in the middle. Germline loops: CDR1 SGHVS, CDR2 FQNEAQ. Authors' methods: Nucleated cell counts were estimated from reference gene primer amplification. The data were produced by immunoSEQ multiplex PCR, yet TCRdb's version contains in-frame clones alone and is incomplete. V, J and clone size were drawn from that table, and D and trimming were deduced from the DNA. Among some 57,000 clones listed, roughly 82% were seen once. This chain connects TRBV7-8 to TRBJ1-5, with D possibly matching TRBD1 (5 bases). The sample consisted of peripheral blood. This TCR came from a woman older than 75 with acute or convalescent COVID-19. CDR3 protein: CASSLVPGANQPQHF. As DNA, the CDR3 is TGTGCCAGCAGCTTAGTACCTGGGGCTAATCAGCCCCAGCATTTT.